Sequencing of this T cell receptor beta chain was carried out in a study of low-dose radiotherapy and immunotherapy resistance in tumors. Study at large: Patients were on oral aspirin 300 mg taken daily for four cycles from cycle 1 day 1.

Time point indicated: after trial treatment. Treatment indicated: LDRT plus nivolumab, ipilimumab, low-dose cyclophosphamide and aspirin (RACIN trial). Nivolumab, ipilimumab, aspirin, low-dose cyclophosphamide and low-dose radiotherapy were all administered to the donors. Inclusion covered patients whose advanced solid tumors lacked tumor-infiltrating lymphocytes. Primers used for first-strand cDNA, a TRAV- and TRBV-specific set, covered both alpha and beta chains. Over roughly 19 PCR cycles, TCRs were amplified from a constant-region primer and V-primer adapter. TCRdb re-called the reads through MiXCR, storing one row per CDR3 protein. The table lists some 100,000 distinct CDR3 sequences, roughly 20% of them singletons. The V end lost 6 bases, the J end lost 0 bases, and 9 bases lay between the germline ends. There are 14 residues in the CDR3. CDR1 and CDR2 from the germline V gene are MNHEY and SMNVEV (reference sequence).

This clonotype was seen at least ten times. V is TRBV27 and J is TRBJ2-1; maybe TRBD2 (5 bases). The clonotype comes from a female donor with ovarian cancer. The sequencing here drew on PBMCs, taken after low-dose radiotherapy plus immunotherapy. The CDR3 spells CASRPSGSYNEQFF. CDR3 sequence (DNA): TGTGCCAGCAGACCAAGCGGCTCCTACAATGAGCAGTTCTTC.